A single T cell receptor beta chain is shown here with its context. Its antigen remains unknown. The CDR3 runs 14 residues. The V gene lost 7 bases and the J gene lost 3 bases, with 12 bases spanning the gap. In germline, CDR1 is SGHVS, CDR2 FQNEAQ. The sample is drawn from a study of a mutant IDH1 vaccine in newly diagnosed glioma. Study-level background: Vaccines were first given 4-6 weeks after radiotherapy alone, or with temozolomide cycles. Prior therapy was radiotherapy, temozolomide, or both; most received both.

Time point meaning: week 47, end of study. What each vaccine dose contained was 300 ug of mutant IDH1 20-mer peptide, accompanied by topical imiquimod. Administration of eight vaccinations to patients took place in weeks 1, 3, 5, 7, 11, 15, 19, 23. Donors had new IDH1-mutant astrocytomas of WHO grade 3 or 4 (ATRX-lost). The data were produced by immunoSEQ multiplex PCR, yet TCRdb's version contains in-frame clones alone and is incomplete. This repertoire shows about 50,000 clones, about 81% found once; its top ten account for 3.5% to 5.5%. This chain joins TRBV7-8 and TRBJ2-2; TRBD1 or TRBD2 may be the D gene (6 bases each). This sequence originates from a woman younger than 45 with glioma. Some clones in this sample may be carry-over from other donors' samples. The source material was PBMCs, sampled from a glioma patient whose treatment included an IDH1 peptide vaccine. The CDR3 region is CASTPRGDTGELFF. DNA of the CDR3: TGTGCCAGCACCCCTAGGGGGGACACCGGGGAGCTGTTTTTT.